Listed here are 8 T cell receptor beta chains from one sample, sequenced in a study of cytomegalovirus exposure and HLA in healthy donors. Vbeta (60) and Jbeta (13) primers were used in the PCR. Repertoires were generated with immunoSEQ multiplex PCR, while TCRdb's copy carries only in-frame clones and drops some. The repertoire holds 180,000 or so clones, with around three quarters as singletons. The sample taken for sequencing was PBMCs. These receptors came from a woman between 25 and 40 years old in good health and CMV-seropositive.

The chain recombines TRBV5-1 with TRBJ1-4; D gene uncertain. The CDR3 totals 14 residues. From germline, CDR1 is SGHRS and CDR2 YFSETQ. V was shortened by 2 bases and J by 0 bases, with 5 bases between the two germline ends. This chain's CDR3 is CASSLGATNEKLFF. The CDR3 DNA is TGCGCCAGCAGCTTAGGAGCAACTAATGAAAAACTGTTTTTT.

V gene TRBV28 combines with J gene TRBJ1-5, with 9 bases matching TRBD1. V lost 10 bases to trimming and J lost 2 bases; unmatched junction nucleotides: 15. CDR1 and CDR2 (germline): MDHEN, SYDVKM. The CDR3 runs to 17 residues. The CDR3 region is CATFRGAQGAGNQPQHF. The DNA for the CDR3 is TGTGCCACCTTCCGAGGGGCACAGGGGGCAGGCAATCAGCCCCAGCATTTT.

The chain uses TRBV4-3 and TRBJ2-3; 7 nucleotides agree with TRBD2. Germline assignment: CDR1 LGHNA and CDR2 YSLEER. CDR3 size: 16 residues. The trim removed 8 bases at V and 1 base at J, leaving 12 bases unmatched. CDR3 protein: CASSQRPGGGTDTQYF. In DNA form, the CDR3 reads TGCGCCAGCTCCCAGAGGCCGGGGGGAGGCACAGATACGCAGTATTTT.

This clone is a singleton in its sample. V and J are TRBV6-1 and TRBJ1-5; 9 positions agree with TRBD1. The CDR3 sequence is 14 residues long. Germline assignment: CDR1 MNHNS and CDR2 SASEGT. The trim removed 7 bases at V and 2 bases at J, leaving 3 bases unmatched. CDR3 residues: CASKQGAGNQPQHF. Written as DNA, the CDR3 is TGTGCCAGCAAACAGGGGGCTGGCAATCAGCCCCAGCATTTT.

The chain has TRBV9 and TRBJ2-3, with D possibly matching TRBD1 (5 bases). V was clipped by 3 bases and J by 9 bases, with 11 bases between them. CDR3 length equals 12 residues. Per germline, CDR1 SGDLS and CDR2 YYNGEE. CDR3 in DNA: TGTGCCAGCAGCGCAGGGTCCAACACGCAGTATTTT. This codes for CASSAGSNTQYF. The full variable domain, rest sourced from reference TRBV9 and TRBJ2-3, is DSGVTQTPKHLITATGQRVTLRCSPRSGDLSVYWYQQSLDQGLQFLIQYYNGEERAKGNILERFSAQQFPDLHSELNLSSLELGDSALYFCASSAGSNTQYFGPGTRLTVL.

This clone was seen a few times. The rearrangement links TRBV7-6 to TRBJ2-7; TRBD1 matches at 9 bases. Per the germline V gene, CDR1 is SGHVS and CDR2 is FNYEAQ. The CDR3 has 17 amino acids. V was clipped by 1 base and J by 2 bases; unmatched bases: 9. CDR3 bases: TGTGCCAGCAGCTTAGAGCCCGGGACAGGGTCTACCTACGAGCAGTACTTC. It specifies CASSLEPGTGSTYEQYF.

The V gene is TRBV6-5, the J gene TRBJ1-4; tentative D call: TRBD1 (6 bases). Germline-derived CDR1 and CDR2 are MNHEY and SVGAGI. The V and J ends lost 6 bases and 8 bases respectively, with 19 bases between them. This CDR3 is 15 amino acids long. The CDR3 nucleotides read TGTGCCAGCAGGGGATCCAGGGGTCAGAACGAAAAACTGTTTTTT. Translated, it gives CASRGSRGQNEKLFF.

The chain has TRBV2 and TRBJ1-4, with D possibly being TRBD1 (5 bases). CDR1 is SNHLY and CDR2 is FYNNEI in the germline V gene. The CDR3 consists of 14 residues. V was trimmed by 8 bases and J by 4 bases, leaving 14 bases between them. This CDR3 reads CASGFRELNEKLFF. CDR3 DNA sequence: TGTGCCAGCGGATTCAGGGAACTTAATGAAAAACTGTTTTTT. The full variable domain, with the rest looked up from reference TRBV2 and TRBJ1-4, is EPEVTQTPSHQVTQMGQEVILRCVPISNHLYFYWYRQILGQKVEFLVSFYNNEISEKSEIFDDQFSVERPDGSNFTLKIRSTKLEDSAMYFCASGFRELNEKLFFGSGTQLSVL.